The next 23 T cell receptor beta chains were all read from a single sample in a study of cytomegalovirus exposure and HLA in healthy donors. The method was immunoSEQ multiplex PCR; TCRdb's version includes in-frame clones alone and lacks a portion of them. Among about 350,000 clones listed, about nine tenths were seen once. The source material was PBMCs. The receptors derive from a woman in her twenties or thirties in good health and CMV-seropositive.

This clone has a single count. This chain joins TRBV29-1 and TRBJ2-3; perhaps TRBD2 as D (5 bases). Germline values: CDR1 SQVTM, CDR2 ANQGSEA. The germline V and J ends were trimmed by 3 bases and 0 bases, with 10 bases remaining between them. The CDR3 consists of 14 residues. The CDR3 sequence is CSVEGGFSTDTQYF. The CDR3 DNA is TGCAGCGTTGAGGGCGGGTTTAGCACAGATACGCAGTATTTT.

V is TRBV2 and J is TRBJ2-3; 7 nucleotides align to TRBD2. V lost 9 bases to trimming and J lost 0 bases; unmatched junction nucleotides: 9. The germline V gene has CDR1 SNHLY and CDR2 FYNNEI. The CDR3 is 15 residues long. The CDR3: CASRSGLKSTDTQYF. In DNA form, the CDR3 reads TGTGCCAGTAGATCGGGACTAAAGAGCACAGATACGCAGTATTTT. The full variable domain, rest sourced from reference TRBV2 and TRBJ2-3, is EPEVTQTPSHQVTQMGQEVILRCVPISNHLYFYWYRQILGQKVEFLVSFYNNEISEKSEIFDDQFSVERPDGSNFTLKIRSTKLEDSAMYFCASRSGLKSTDTQYFGPGTRLTVL.

This clone appeared once. The V call is TRBV9, the J call TRBJ2-5, with 15 positions matching TRBD2. J lost 5 bases, V lost 0 bases, and 8 bases had no gene match. The CDR3 loop spans 18 amino acids. From germline, CDR1 is SGDLS and CDR2 YYNGEE. Here the CDR3 reads CASSVEGLAGGSFETQYF. DNA of the CDR3: TGTGCCAGCAGCGTAGAGGGACTAGCGGGGGGCTCCTTTGAGACCCAGTACTTC.

This clone was detected only once. The rearrangement joins TRBV4-1 to TRBJ2-7; D ambiguous. Germline-derived CDR1 and CDR2 are MGHRA and YSYEKL. The ends were cut back, 2 bases at V and 7 bases at J, with 12 bases in the middle. The CDR3 runs 13 residues. The CDR3 loop reads CASSQHHPEEQYF. For the CDR3, the DNA is TGCGCCAGCAGCCAACATCATCCGGAGGAGCAGTACTTC.

The chain has TRBV18 and TRBJ2-7; 8 bases map to TRBD1. There are 15 residues in the CDR3. The V and J ends lost 3 bases and 1 base, in that order; junction bases with no gene match: 5. Germline assignment: CDR1 KGHSH and CDR2 LQKENI. CDR3 sequence (DNA): TGTGCCAGCTCACCGAATCGGGACAGGTCCTACGAGCAGTACTTC. It is translated as CASSPNRDRSYEQYF.

V usage is TRBV11-3 and J usage is TRBJ2-7; weak D call: TRBD2 (6 bases). The V gene's germline CDR1 is SGHNT and CDR2 YENEEA. This CDR3 is 13 amino acids long. The ends were cut back, 6 bases at V and 2 bases at J, with 11 bases in the middle. The DNA for the CDR3 is TGTGCCAGCAGTAGAGCGGGCCCCTACGAGCAGTACTTC. Its protein is CASSRAGPYEQYF.

The V call is TRBV9, the J call TRBJ2-1; D may be TRBD2 (6 bases). V gave up 0 bases and J gave up 7 bases, with 14 bases separating them. The CDR3 runs 15 residues. Germline V gene lookup returns CDR1 SGDLS and CDR2 YYNGEE. In DNA form, the CDR3 reads TGTGCCAGCAGCGTAGGCGGCGGGACGAGGAATGAGCAGTTCTTC. Encoded protein: CASSVGGGTRNEQFF.

The CDR3, as DNA: TGCGCCAGCAGCCAAACCGCCCAAGCCTACGAGCAGTACTTC. Translation gives CASSQTAQAYEQYF. This sequence joins TRBV4-3 and TRBJ2-7; D ambiguous. V lost 2 bases to trimming and J lost 2 bases, with 10 bases between them. In germline, CDR1 is LGHNA, CDR2 YSLEER. CDR3 length: 14 amino acids.

The CDR3 nucleotides are TGTGCCAGCACTGCCGTTGGGCTTAGGGGAGCTTTCTTT. Translated, it gives CASTAVGLRGAFF. The V gene is TRBV28, the J gene TRBJ1-1; a possible D gene is TRBD1 (5 bases). Per the germline V gene, CDR1 is MDHEN and CDR2 is SYDVKM. The CDR3 covers 13 residues. V was clipped by 7 bases and J by 10 bases, with 19 bases between them.

This sequence joins TRBV4-3 and TRBJ2-7; tentatively, D is TRBD1 (5 bases). Germline V gene lookup returns CDR1 LGHNA and CDR2 YSLEER. V gave up 3 bases and J gave up 2 bases, with 11 bases separating them. The CDR3 runs to 14 residues. This CDR3 reads CASSQATDTYEQYF. In DNA form, the CDR3 reads TGCGCCAGCAGCCAGGCGACAGATACCTACGAGCAGTACTTC.

The chain is built from TRBV13 and TRBJ2-2; 10 nucleotides align to TRBD2. The CDR3 loop spans 17 amino acids. The junction had 10 bases not matched to a gene; V was cut back by 5 bases and J by 4 bases. Per germline, CDR1 PRHDT and CDR2 FYEKMQ (reference sequence). Here the CDR3 DNA reads TGTGCCAGCAGCCATGGACTAGCGGAGGAAAGCACCGGGGAGCTGTTTTTT. This encodes CASSHGLAEESTGELFF.

V is TRBV5-6 and J is TRBJ2-7, with D possibly TRBD2 on 5 matching bases. The V end lost 3 bases, the J end lost 3 bases, and 19 bases lay between the germline ends. The CDR3 consists of 16 residues. Germline loops: CDR1 SGHDT, CDR2 YYEEEE. CDR3 nucleotide sequence: TGTGCCAGCAGCTCCATCCGGGATCTGGTGATCTACGAGCAGTACTTC. It specifies CASSSIRDLVIYEQYF.

CDR3 protein: CASSRSGRNEQFF. CDR3 sequence (DNA): TGTGCCAGCAGCCGTAGCGGGAGGAATGAGCAGTTCTTC. V and J are TRBV11-3 and TRBJ2-1, with 10 positions matching TRBD2. This CDR3 comprises 13 residues. J gave up 7 bases and V 5 bases, and 2 bases lay outside the gene matches. From germline, CDR1 is SGHNT and CDR2 YENEEA. Full variable domain (missing parts from reference TRBV11-3 and TRBJ2-1): EAGVVQSPRYKIIEKKQPVAFWCNPISGHNTLYWYLQNLGQGPELLIRYENEEAVDDSQLPKDRFSAERLKGVDSTLKIQPAELGDSAVYLCASSRSGRNEQFFGPGTRLTVL.

The chain couples TRBV30 to TRBJ2-3; D may be TRBD1 (6 bases). Germline CDR1 and CDR2: GTSNPN and SVGIG (reference sequence). The germline V and J ends were trimmed by 2 bases and 1 base, with 22 bases remaining between them. The CDR3 spans 18 residues. The CDR3 DNA follows: TGTGCCTGGAGTAACATAACCTTACAGGGAGTAGGCACAGATACGCAGTATTTT. This codes for CAWSNITLQGVGTDTQYF.

This clone was recorded a few times. The chain links TRBV28 to TRBJ1-2, with 11 bases aligning to TRBD1. The trim removed 6 bases at V and 7 bases at J, leaving 4 bases unmatched. This CDR3 has 13 amino acids. Germline CDR1 reads MDHEN; CDR2 reads SYDVKM. The CDR3 coding sequence is TGTGCCAGCAGGGACAGGGGGCTGGGTGGCTACACCTTC. Protein product: CASRDRGLGGYTF.

This chain links TRBV27 with TRBJ1-1; D is uncertain. Germline assignment: CDR1 MNHEY and CDR2 SMNVEV (reference sequence). This CDR3 region has 17 residues. V was cut by 2 bases and J by 3 bases, with 19 bases left in between. The CDR3 spells CASSLRGVPGLDTEAFF. CDR3 coding DNA: TGTGCCAGCAGTTTACGGGGAGTCCCCGGTTTGGACACTGAAGCTTTCTTT.

V usage is TRBV25-1 and J usage is TRBJ1-1; TRBD1 agrees at 8 bases. The CDR3 sequence is 13 residues long. Per the germline V gene, CDR1 is MGHDK and CDR2 is SYGVNS. The trim removed 5 bases at V and 8 bases at J, leaving 7 bases unmatched. CDR3: CASSQMGQAEAFF. The CDR3 DNA reads TGTGCCAGCAGTCAGATGGGACAGGCGGAAGCTTTCTTT.

The chain links TRBV15 to TRBJ1-5, with D possibly TRBD1 on 5 matching bases. V was cut by 5 bases and J by 0 bases, with 5 bases left in between. The CDR3 extends over 13 amino acids. The V gene's germline CDR1 is LNHNV and CDR2 YYDKDF (reference sequence). CDR3 nucleotides: TGTGCCACCAGCGGGGGTAGCAATCAGCCCCAGCATTTT. It translates to CATSGGSNQPQHF.

There are a few counts of this clone. The chain uses TRBV30 and TRBJ2-4, with 8 bases aligning to TRBD2. After removal of 0 bases from V and 4 bases from J, the junction contained 11 bases not matched to a gene. The CDR3 has 17 amino acids. Per the germline V gene, CDR1 is GTSNPN and CDR2 is SVGIG (reference sequence). CDR3 sequence reads: CAWSVPLSGGTKNIQYF. Written as DNA, the CDR3 is TGTGCCTGGAGTGTACCTCTGAGCGGGGGCACGAAAAACATTCAGTACTTC.

The gene calls are TRBV28 and TRBJ2-7; 10 bases align to TRBD2. This CDR3 contains 15 residues. J gave up 6 bases and V 3 bases, and 8 bases lay outside the gene matches. In germline, CDR1 is MDHEN, CDR2 SYDVKM. The CDR3 bases are TGTGCCAGCAGTTTGTCGGTACTAGCGGGAATCGAGCAGTACTTC. This translates into CASSLSVLAGIEQYF.

The V gene is TRBV27, the J gene TRBJ2-7; 16 bases agree with TRBD2. The germline V gene encodes CDR1 MNHEY and CDR2 SMNVEV (reference sequence). This CDR3 has 16 amino acids. The V gene end was trimmed by 4 bases and the J gene end by 6 bases; junction bases not matched to a gene: 6. CDR3 nucleotide sequence: TGTGCCAGCAGTTCGGGACTAGCGGGAGGGATTGGCGAGCAGTACTTC. This sequence encodes CASSSGLAGGIGEQYF.

CDR3 residues: CASSLLRLGSYEQYF. CDR3 sequence (DNA): TGTGCCAGCAGCTTACTGCGACTGGGCTCCTACGAGCAGTACTTC. The genes are TRBV7-2 and TRBJ2-7; no clear D. V was cut by 2 bases and J by 0 bases, with 11 bases left in between. Germline CDR1 reads SGHTA; CDR2 reads FQGNSA. The CDR3 sequence is 15 residues long. Full variable domain (missing parts from reference TRBV7-2 and TRBJ2-7): GAGVSQSPSNKVTEKGKDVELRCDPISGHTALYWYRQSLGQGLEFLIYFQGNSAPDKSGLPSDRFSAERTGGSVSTLTIQRTQQEDSAVYLCASSLLRLGSYEQYFGPGTRLTVT.

The chain employs TRBV11-2 and TRBJ2-7; tentative D call: TRBD1 (6 bases). The ends were cut back, 3 bases at V and 2 bases at J, with 14 bases in the middle. CDR3 length: 15 amino acids. Germline V gene data show CDR1 as SGHAT and CDR2 as FQNNGV. The CDR3 nucleotides read TGTGCCAGCAGCTTCGCCAACAGGGTTACCTACGAGCAGTACTTC. Residues: CASSFANRVTYEQYF.